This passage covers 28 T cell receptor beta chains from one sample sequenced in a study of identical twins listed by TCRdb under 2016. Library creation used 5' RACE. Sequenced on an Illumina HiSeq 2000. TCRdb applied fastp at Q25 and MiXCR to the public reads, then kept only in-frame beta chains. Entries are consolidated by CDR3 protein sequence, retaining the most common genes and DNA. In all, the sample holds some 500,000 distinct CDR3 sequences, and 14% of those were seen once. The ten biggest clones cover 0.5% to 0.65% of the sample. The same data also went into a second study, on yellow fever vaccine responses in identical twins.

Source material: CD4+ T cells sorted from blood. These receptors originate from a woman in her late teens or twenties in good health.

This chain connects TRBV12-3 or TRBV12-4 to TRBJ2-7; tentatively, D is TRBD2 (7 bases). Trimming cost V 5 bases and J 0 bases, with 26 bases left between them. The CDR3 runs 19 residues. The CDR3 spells CASSLRVVRGGHSSYEQYF. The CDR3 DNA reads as TGTGCCAGCAGTCTCCGAGTTGTCAGGGGAGGGCATAGCTCCTACGAGCAGTACTTC.

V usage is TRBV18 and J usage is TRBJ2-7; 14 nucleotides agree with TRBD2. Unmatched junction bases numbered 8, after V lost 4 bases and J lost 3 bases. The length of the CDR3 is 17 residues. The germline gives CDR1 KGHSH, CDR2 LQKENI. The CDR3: CASSQTGTSGSGYEQYF. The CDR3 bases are TGTGCCAGCTCACAAACCGGGACTAGCGGGAGTGGCTACGAGCAGTACTTC.

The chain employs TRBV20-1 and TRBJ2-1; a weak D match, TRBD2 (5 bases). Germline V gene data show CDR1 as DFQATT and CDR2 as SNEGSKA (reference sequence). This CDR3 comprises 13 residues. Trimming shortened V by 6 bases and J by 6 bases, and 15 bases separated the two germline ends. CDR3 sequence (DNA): TGCAGTGCGCCCAGTGCTGGGAGCAATGAGCAGTTCTTC. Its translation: CSAPSAGSNEQFF.

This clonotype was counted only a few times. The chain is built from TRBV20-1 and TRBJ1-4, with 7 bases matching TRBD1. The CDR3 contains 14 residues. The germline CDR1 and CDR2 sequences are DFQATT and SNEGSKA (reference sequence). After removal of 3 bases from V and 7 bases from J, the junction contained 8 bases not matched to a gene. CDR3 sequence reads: CSASGRGGGEKLFF. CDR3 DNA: TGCAGTGCTAGCGGTCGAGGGGGCGGTGAAAAACTGTTTTTT.

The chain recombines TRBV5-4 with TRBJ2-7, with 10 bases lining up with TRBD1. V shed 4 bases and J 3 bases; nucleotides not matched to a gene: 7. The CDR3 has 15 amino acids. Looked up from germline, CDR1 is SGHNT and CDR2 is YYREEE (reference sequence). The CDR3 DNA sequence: TGTGCCAGCAGCGCGGGACAGGGGAGAGTCTACGAGCAGTACTTC. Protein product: CASSAGQGRVYEQYF.

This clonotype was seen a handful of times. The CDR3 region has the DNA TGCGCCAGCAGCTTGGATGTAGCGGGATCCTCCCTCCGATCCTACGAGCAGTACTTC. This gives the protein CASSLDVAGSSLRSYEQYF. The chain carries TRBV5-1 and TRBJ2-7, with 8 nucleotides matching TRBD2. With 0 bases clipped from V and 1 base from J, the junction kept 15 bases outside the gene matches. CDR1 is SGHRS, CDR2 YFSETQ, per germline. CDR3 length: 19 amino acids.

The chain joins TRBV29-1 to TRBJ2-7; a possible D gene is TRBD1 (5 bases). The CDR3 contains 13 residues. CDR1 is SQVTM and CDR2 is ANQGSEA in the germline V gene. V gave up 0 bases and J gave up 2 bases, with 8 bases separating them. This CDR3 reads CSVEEPRAYEQYF. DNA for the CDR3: TGCAGCGTTGAAGAGCCCAGGGCCTACGAGCAGTACTTC.

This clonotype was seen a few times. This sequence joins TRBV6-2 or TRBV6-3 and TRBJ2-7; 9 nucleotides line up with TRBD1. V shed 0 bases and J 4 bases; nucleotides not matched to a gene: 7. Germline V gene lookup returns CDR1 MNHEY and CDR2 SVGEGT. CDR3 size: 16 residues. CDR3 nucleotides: TGTGCCAGCAGTTACTCGATCGGGACAGGGTGGTACGAGCAGTACTTC. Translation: CASSYSIGTGWYEQYF.

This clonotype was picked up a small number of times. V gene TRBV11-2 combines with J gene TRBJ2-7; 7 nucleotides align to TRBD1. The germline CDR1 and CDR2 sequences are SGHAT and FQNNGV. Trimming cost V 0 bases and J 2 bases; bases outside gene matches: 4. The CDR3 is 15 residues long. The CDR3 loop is CASSLDSGQPYEQYF. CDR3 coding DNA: TGTGCCAGCAGCTTAGATTCGGGACAGCCCTACGAGCAGTACTTC.

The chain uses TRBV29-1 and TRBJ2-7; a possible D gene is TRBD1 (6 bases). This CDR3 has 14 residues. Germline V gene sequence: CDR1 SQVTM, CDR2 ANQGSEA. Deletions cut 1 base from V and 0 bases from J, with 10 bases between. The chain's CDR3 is CSVEGDTSSYEQYF. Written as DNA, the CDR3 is TGCAGCGTTGAAGGGGACACTAGCTCCTACGAGCAGTACTTC.

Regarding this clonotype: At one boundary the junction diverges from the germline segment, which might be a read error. In DNA, the CDR3 is TGCGCCAGCAGCTCTAAACCCCAGGGGTACGAGCAGCACTTC. It specifies CASSSKPQGYEQHF. V is TRBV5-1 and J is TRBJ2-7, with D possibly TRBD1 on 6 matching bases. The germline gives CDR1 SGHRS, CDR2 YFSETQ. CDR3 length: 14 amino acids.

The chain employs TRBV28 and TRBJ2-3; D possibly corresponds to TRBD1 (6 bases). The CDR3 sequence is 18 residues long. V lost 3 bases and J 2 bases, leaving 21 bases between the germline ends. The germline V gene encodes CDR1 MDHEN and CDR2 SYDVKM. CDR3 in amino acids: CASSFWKVTGLHTDTQYF. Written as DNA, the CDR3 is TGTGCCAGCAGTTTCTGGAAAGTAACAGGGCTTCACACAGATACGCAGTATTTT.

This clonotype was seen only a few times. The CDR3 reads CASSAYFTGYNEQFF. The DNA for the CDR3 is TGTGCCAGCAGCGCTTACTTTACGGGCTACAATGAGCAGTTCTTC. The J gene is TRBJ2-1, the V gene TRBV9; D gene uncertain. Germline V gives CDR1 SGDLS, CDR2 YYNGEE. There are 15 residues in the CDR3. V was pared by 3 bases and J by 3 bases, with 13 bases between.

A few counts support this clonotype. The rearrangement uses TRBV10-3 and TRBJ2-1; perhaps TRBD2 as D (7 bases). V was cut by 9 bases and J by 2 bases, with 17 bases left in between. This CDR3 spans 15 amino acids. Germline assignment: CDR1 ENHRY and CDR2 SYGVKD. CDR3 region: CAITIGGTPYNEQFF. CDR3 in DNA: TGTGCCATAACAATCGGGGGGACACCCTACAATGAGCAGTTCTTC.

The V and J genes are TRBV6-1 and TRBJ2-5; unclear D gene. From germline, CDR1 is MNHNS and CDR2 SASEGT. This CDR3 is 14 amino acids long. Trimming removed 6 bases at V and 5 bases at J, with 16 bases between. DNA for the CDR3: TGTGCCAGCAGCCTCGGACGACCCGGCGAGACCCAGTACTTC. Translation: CASSLGRPGETQYF.

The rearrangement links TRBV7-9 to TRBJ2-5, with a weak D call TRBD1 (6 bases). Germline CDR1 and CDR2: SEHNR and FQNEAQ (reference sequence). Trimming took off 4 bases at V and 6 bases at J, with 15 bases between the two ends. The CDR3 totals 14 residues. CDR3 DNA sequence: TGTGCCAGCAGCTCAACAGGGCCCCGAAAGACCCAGTACTTC. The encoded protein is CASSSTGPRKTQYF.

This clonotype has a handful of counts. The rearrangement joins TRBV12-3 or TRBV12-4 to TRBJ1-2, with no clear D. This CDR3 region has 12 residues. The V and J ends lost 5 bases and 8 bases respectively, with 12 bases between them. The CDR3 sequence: CASSAGLGGYTF. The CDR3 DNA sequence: TGTGCCAGCAGTGCAGGACTAGGGGGCTACACCTTC.

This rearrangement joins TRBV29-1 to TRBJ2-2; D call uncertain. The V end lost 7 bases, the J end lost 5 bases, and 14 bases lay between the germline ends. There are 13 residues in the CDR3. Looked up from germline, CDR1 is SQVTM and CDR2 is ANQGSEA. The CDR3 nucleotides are TGCAGCGGAAGGGAATCCGGGACCGGGGAGCTGTTTTTT. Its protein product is CSGRESGTGELFF.

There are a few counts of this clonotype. The CDR3 region has the DNA TGCAGCGCCTCGGGACAGGGGAGGTACGAGCAGTACTTC. Encoded protein: CSASGQGRYEQYF. V is TRBV29-1 and J is TRBJ2-7, with 10 bases identical to TRBD1. The CDR3 has 13 amino acids. V shed 7 bases, J shed 4 bases, and the junction held 7 bases outside the gene matches. Germline CDR1 is SQVTM and CDR2 is ANQGSEA.

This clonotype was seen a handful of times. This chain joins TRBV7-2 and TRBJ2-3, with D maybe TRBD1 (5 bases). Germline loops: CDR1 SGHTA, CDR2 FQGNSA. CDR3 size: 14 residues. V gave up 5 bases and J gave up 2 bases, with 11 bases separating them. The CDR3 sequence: CASSTRQFTDTQYF. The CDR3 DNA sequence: TGTGCCAGCAGCACACGACAGTTCACAGATACGCAGTATTTT.

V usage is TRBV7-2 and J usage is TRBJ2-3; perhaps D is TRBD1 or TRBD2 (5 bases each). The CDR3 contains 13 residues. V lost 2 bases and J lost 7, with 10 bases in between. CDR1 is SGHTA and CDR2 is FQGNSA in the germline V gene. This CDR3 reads CASSLLGVHTQYF. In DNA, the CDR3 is TGTGCCAGCAGCTTATTGGGGGTACATACGCAGTATTTT.

The CDR3 reads CASSLWGTSEQYF. In nucleotides, the CDR3 is TGTGCCAGCAGTTTATGGGGGACTTCGGAGCAGTACTTC. The chain uses TRBV28 and TRBJ2-7; D may be TRBD2 (6 bases). Germline loops: CDR1 MDHEN, CDR2 SYDVKM. V was pared by 0 bases and J by 7 bases, with 10 bases between. The length of the CDR3 is 13 residues.

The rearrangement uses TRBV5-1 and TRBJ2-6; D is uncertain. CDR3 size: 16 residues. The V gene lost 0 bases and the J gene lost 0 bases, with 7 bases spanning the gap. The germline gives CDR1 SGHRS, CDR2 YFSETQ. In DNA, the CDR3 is TGCGCCAGCAGCTTGGTGGCAGCCTCTGGGGCCAACGTCCTGACTTTC. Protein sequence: CASSLVAASGANVLTF.

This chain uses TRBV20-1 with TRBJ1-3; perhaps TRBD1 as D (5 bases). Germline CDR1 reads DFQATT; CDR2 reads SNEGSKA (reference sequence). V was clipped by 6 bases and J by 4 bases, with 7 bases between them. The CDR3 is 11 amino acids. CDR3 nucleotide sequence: TGCAGTGCCCGGACAGGAAACACCATATATTTT. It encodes CSARTGNTIYF.

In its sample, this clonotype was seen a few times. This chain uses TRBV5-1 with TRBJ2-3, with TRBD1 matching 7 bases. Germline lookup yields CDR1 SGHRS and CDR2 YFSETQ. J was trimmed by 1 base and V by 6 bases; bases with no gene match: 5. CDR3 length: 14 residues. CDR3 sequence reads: CASTEGAGTDTQYF. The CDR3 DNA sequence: TGCGCCAGCACAGAGGGGGCAGGCACAGATACGCAGTATTTT.

Here the CDR3 DNA reads TGTGCCAGCAGTTACGACGGCCACGGGGGGCGTCGGAGGATCAACCAAGAGACCCAGTACTTC. This gives the protein CASSYDGHGGRRRINQETQYF. This chain links TRBV6-7 with TRBJ2-5; D possibly corresponds to TRBD2 (7 bases). TRBV6-7 is treated as an ORF (open reading frame) with a function not yet certain. The V gene lost 2 bases and the J gene lost 0 bases, with 28 bases spanning the gap. The CDR3 runs to 21 residues.

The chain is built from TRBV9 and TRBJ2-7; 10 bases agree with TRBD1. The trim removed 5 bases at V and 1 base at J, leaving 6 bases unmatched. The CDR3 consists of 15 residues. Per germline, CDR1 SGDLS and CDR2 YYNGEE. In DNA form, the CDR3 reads TGTGCCAGCAGTGCTTGGGGACAGGGGTCCTACGAGCAGTACTTC. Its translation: CASSAWGQGSYEQYF.

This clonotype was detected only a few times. The CDR3 protein is CASSVAPQGYEQYF. The CDR3 coding sequence is TGTGCCAGCAGCGTAGCCCCCCAAGGCTACGAGCAGTACTTC. The rearrangement uses TRBV9 and TRBJ2-7; D unresolved. The ends were cut back, 0 bases at V and 3 bases at J, with 10 bases in the middle. CDR1 is SGDLS and CDR2 is YYNGEE in the germline V gene. CDR3 length: 14 residues.